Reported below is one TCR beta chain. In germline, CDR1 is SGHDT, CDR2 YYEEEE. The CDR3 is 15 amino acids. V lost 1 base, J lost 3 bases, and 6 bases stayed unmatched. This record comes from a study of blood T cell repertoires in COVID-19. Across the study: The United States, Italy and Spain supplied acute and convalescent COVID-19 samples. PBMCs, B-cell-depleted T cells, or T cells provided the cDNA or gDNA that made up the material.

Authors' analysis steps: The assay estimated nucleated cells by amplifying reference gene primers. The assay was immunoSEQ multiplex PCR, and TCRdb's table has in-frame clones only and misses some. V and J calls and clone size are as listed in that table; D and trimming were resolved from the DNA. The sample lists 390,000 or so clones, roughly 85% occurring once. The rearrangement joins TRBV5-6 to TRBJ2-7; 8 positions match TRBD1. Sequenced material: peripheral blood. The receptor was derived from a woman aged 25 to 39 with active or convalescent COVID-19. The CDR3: CASSLMDRVIYEQYF. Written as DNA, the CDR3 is TGTGCCAGCAGCTTGATGGACAGGGTAATCTACGAGCAGTACTTC.